The 27 T cell receptor beta chains listed next were all sequenced from one sample in a study of CD8+ T cells in alopecia areata. Investigators isolated RNA and reverse transcribed it into cDNA to act as the sequencing template. Here immunoSEQ multiplex PCR was the method, and the copy in TCRdb shows in-frame clones only, minus some. The sample lists some 170,000 clones; roughly 66% were seen once. The sequenced sample was CD8+ T cells sorted from blood, obtained at week 0. The receptors derive from a human donor with alopecia areata.

This clone was seen only a few times. The CDR3 region has the DNA TGTGCCAGCAGCTCTCGGACTAGCGGGCTCTACGAGCAGTACTTC. It yields the protein CASSSRTSGLYEQYF. This chain uses TRBV13 with TRBJ2-7; TRBD2 matches 11 bases. The V segment lost 4 bases and the J segment 3 bases; nucleotides outside the gene matches: 5. This CDR3 is built from 15 residues. Per germline, CDR1 PRHDT and CDR2 FYEKMQ (reference sequence). Filled out from reference TRBV13 and TRBJ2-7, the complete variable domain reads AAGVIQSPRHLIKEKRETATLKCYPIPRHDTVYWYQQGPGQDPQFLISFYEKMQSDKGSIPDRFSAQQFSDYHSELNMSSLELGDSALYFCASSSRTSGLYEQYFGPGTRLTVT.

This clone was found a few times. The chain uses TRBV7-6 and TRBJ2-5; 7 nucleotides match TRBD2. Per germline, CDR1 SGHVS and CDR2 FNYEAQ. The CDR3 length is 14 residues. The J segment lost 9 bases and the V segment lost 6 bases, leaving 13 bases of the junction unmatched. The CDR3 loop reads CASSPTNPRGAQYF. The CDR3 nucleotides read TGTGCCAGCAGTCCGACTAACCCCCGGGGGGCCCAGTACTTC.

The chain couples TRBV7-9 to TRBJ2-2; tentative D call: TRBD1 (6 bases). Germline CDR1 reads SEHNR; CDR2 reads FQNEAQ (reference sequence). Trimming took off 1 base at V and 5 bases at J, with 14 bases between the two ends. The CDR3 has 16 amino acids. For the CDR3, the DNA is TGTGCCAGCAGCTTAGACCCCGGCCAGGGGACCGGGGAGCTGTTTTTT. It translates to CASSLDPGQGTGELFF.

In its sample, this clone was seen once. This chain joins TRBV9 and TRBJ2-1, with a weak D call TRBD1 (6 bases). The CDR3 has 15 residues. V lost 2 bases and J 5 bases, leaving 14 bases between the germline ends. Germline CDR1 is SGDLS and CDR2 is YYNGEE. CDR3 residues: CASSVELTGNNEQFF. In nucleotides, the CDR3 is TGTGCCAGCAGCGTGGAACTAACAGGGAACAATGAGCAGTTCTTC.

V gene TRBV13 combines with J gene TRBJ2-2, with 10 bases that match TRBD1. The CDR3 is made up of 15 amino acids. CDR1 is PRHDT and CDR2 is FYEKMQ in the germline V gene (reference sequence). V shed 5 bases, J shed 4 bases, and the junction held 4 bases outside the gene matches. The CDR3 protein is CASSQRTGGTGELFF. The CDR3 nucleotides read TGTGCCAGCAGCCAACGGACAGGGGGCACCGGGGAGCTGTTTTTT.

This clone occurred a few times. J is TRBJ1-2 and V is TRBV30; D gene uncertain. This CDR3 has 11 amino acids. With 4 bases removed from V and 5 bases from J, the gap between germline ends came to 8 bases. CDR1 is GTSNPN and CDR2 is SVGIG in the germline V gene (reference sequence). This CDR3 reads CAWNPGYGYTF. The CDR3 bases are TGTGCCTGGAACCCGGGGTATGGCTACACCTTC. The whole variable domain, filled in from reference TRBV30 and TRBJ1-2, reads SQTIHQWPATLVQPVGSPLSLECTVEGTSNPNLYWYRQAAGRGLQLLFYSVGIGQISSEVPQNLSASRPQDRQFILSSKKLLLSDSGFYLCAWNPGYGYTFGSGTRLTVV.

This chain uses TRBV7-4 with TRBJ1-3; D uncertain. This CDR3 contains 14 residues. CDR1 is SGHVT and CDR2 is SQSDAQ in the germline V gene. Deletions cut 6 bases from V and 8 bases from J, with 17 bases between. Here the CDR3 DNA reads TGTGCCAGCAGACGGAGGCAGCCGATTGACACCATATATTTT. Residues: CASRRRQPIDTIYF.

The chain links TRBV5-1 to TRBJ1-2, with 7 bases aligning to TRBD1. J gave up 4 bases and V 4 bases, and 4 bases lay outside the gene matches. The germline V gene has CDR1 SGHRS and CDR2 YFSETQ. This CDR3 has 13 amino acids. For the CDR3, the DNA is TGCGCCAGCAGCGGGGGGACAGCCTATGGCTACACCTTC. It is translated as CASSGGTAYGYTF.

V usage is TRBV30 and J usage is TRBJ2-1; D tentatively reads TRBD1 or TRBD2 (5 bases each). Looked up from germline, CDR1 is GTSNPN and CDR2 is SVGIG (reference sequence). The CDR3 sequence is 14 residues long. Trimming left V 2 bases short and J 8 bases short, with 16 bases between. This chain's CDR3 is CAWSPGAGADEQFF. As DNA, the CDR3 is TGTGCCTGGAGTCCCGGGGCCGGGGCGGATGAGCAGTTCTTC.

This chain connects TRBV4-1 to TRBJ2-5, with TRBD2 as a possible D gene (5 bases). Germline-derived CDR1 and CDR2 are MGHRA and YSYEKL. The CDR3 contains 14 residues. V was clipped by 2 bases and J by 4 bases, with 11 bases between them. The CDR3 here is CASSQTSGIETQYF. For the CDR3, the DNA is TGCGCCAGCAGCCAAACTAGTGGGATAGAGACCCAGTACTTC.

This clone was seen more than once but under ten times. The CDR3 sequence is CAWGTGQAGQPQHF. CDR3 in DNA: TGTGCCTGGGGTACAGGACAGGCAGGACAGCCCCAGCATTTT. The V call is TRBV30, the J call TRBJ1-5, with 7 bases matching TRBD1. The CDR3 totals 14 residues. Germline V gene sequence: CDR1 GTSNPN, CDR2 SVGIG (reference sequence). V lost 5 bases and J lost 7; bases outside the gene matches: 11.

The V call is TRBV9, the J call TRBJ1-2; 9 bases match TRBD1. Trimming removed 0 bases from V and 3 bases from J; junction bases left unmatched: 9. The CDR3 sequence is 17 residues long. The germline V gene encodes CDR1 SGDLS and CDR2 YYNGEE. CDR3 region: CASSVATDRGTDYGYTF. The CDR3 region has the DNA TGTGCCAGCAGCGTAGCTACGGACAGGGGCACGGACTATGGCTACACCTTC.

The table lists this clone with a few counts. The rearrangement joins TRBV4-1 to TRBJ2-1; possibly TRBD1 for D (5 bases). The CDR3 sequence is 16 residues long. Looked up from germline, CDR1 is MGHRA and CDR2 is YSYEKL. With 3 bases removed from V and 2 bases from J, the gap between germline ends came to 14 bases. The CDR3 loop reads CASSHEGDPTYNEQFF. CDR3 nucleotides: TGCGCCAGCAGCCACGAAGGGGATCCAACCTACAATGAGCAGTTCTTC.

This clone was counted a few times. The genes are TRBV13 and TRBJ1-1; D unresolved. The CDR3 extends over 13 amino acids. Germline V CDR1 and CDR2: PRHDT, FYEKMQ (reference sequence). V shed 5 bases and J shed 3 bases, with 10 bases lying between them. The CDR3 sequence is CASSRGRDTEAFF. The DNA of the CDR3 is TGTGCCAGCAGCCGCGGGCGGGACACTGAAGCTTTCTTT.

This clone has only a few counts. The chain has TRBV29-1 and TRBJ2-1, with D maybe TRBD2 (6 bases). The CDR3 sequence is 11 residues long. V was cut by 6 bases and J by 8 bases, with 11 bases left in between. In germline, CDR1 is SQVTM, CDR2 ANQGSEA. The CDR3 DNA reads TGCAGCGTGGGGGGTCGCTATGAGCAGTTCTTC. It codes for CSVGGRYEQFF.

The table lists this clone with a few counts. The V and J genes are TRBV5-1 and TRBJ1-1; D remains ambiguous. Trimming took off 2 bases at V and 2 bases at J, with 7 bases between the two ends. This CDR3 has 13 residues. CDR1 SGHRS and CDR2 YFSETQ come from the germline V gene. The CDR3 bases are TGCGCCAGCAGCTTCGCCAGAAACACTGAAGCTTTCTTT. This sequence encodes CASSFARNTEAFF.

This chain joins TRBV5-6 and TRBJ2-2, with TRBD1 matching over 9 bases. Per germline, CDR1 SGHDT and CDR2 YYEEEE. Germline trimming cut 5 bases from V and 5 bases from J; bases unmatched to any gene: 4. This CDR3 spans 14 amino acids. CDR3 coding DNA: TGTGCCAGCAGTTTCGGGACAGGGACCGGGGAGCTGTTTTTT. Its translation: CASSFGTGTGELFF.

The V and J genes are TRBV15 and TRBJ1-1; no firm D call. The CDR3 length is 14 residues. V was trimmed by 7 bases and J by 0 bases, leaving 12 bases between them. CDR1 is LNHNV, CDR2 YYDKDF, per germline (reference sequence). The CDR3 bases are TGTGCCACCACTTCGACTGACATGAACACTGAAGCTTTCTTT. Encoded protein: CATTSTDMNTEAFF.

V usage is TRBV2 and J usage is TRBJ1-1, with D possibly being TRBD1 (6 bases). The V gene's germline CDR1 is SNHLY and CDR2 FYNNEI. This CDR3 is 17 amino acids long. V was cut by 1 base and J by 4 bases, with 19 bases left in between. The CDR3: CASSEGFHGTRPTEAFF. The CDR3 DNA follows: TGTGCCAGCAGTGAAGGATTCCACGGGACAAGACCCACTGAAGCTTTCTTT.

This clone was seen only a few times. The gene calls are TRBV4-1 and TRBJ1-4; no clear D. Germline-derived CDR1 and CDR2 are MGHRA and YSYEKL. Between the trimmed V and J ends, which lost 1 base and 8 bases, there was a span of 14 bases. This CDR3 is built from 15 residues. The CDR3: CASSQVFGWREKLFF. The CDR3 DNA reads as TGCGCCAGCAGCCAAGTATTTGGGTGGCGCGAAAAACTGTTTTTT.

The chain recombines TRBV6-5 with TRBJ1-5, with a tentative D call TRBD1 (5 bases). The length of the CDR3 is 14 residues. V gave up 2 bases and J gave up 10 bases, with 15 bases separating them. The germline V gene has CDR1 MNHEY and CDR2 SVGAGI. The chain's CDR3 is CASSYAPGGGPQHF. The CDR3 DNA follows: TGTGCCAGCAGTTACGCCCCGGGGGGGGGTCCCCAGCATTTT.

This chain links TRBV25-1 with TRBJ1-6; 9 positions agree with TRBD1. The CDR3 is made up of 14 amino acids. CDR1 is MGHDK and CDR2 is SYGVNS in the germline V gene. The trim removed 4 bases at V and 8 bases at J, leaving 3 bases unmatched. The CDR3 here is CASSGGTGHSPLHF. The DNA of the CDR3 is TGTGCCAGCAGTGGAGGGACAGGGCATTCACCCCTCCACTTT.

The chain links TRBV25-1 to TRBJ1-5; D gene ambiguous. V lost 1 base to trimming and J lost 7 bases, with 8 bases between them. CDR1 MGHDK and CDR2 SYGVNS come from the germline V gene. The CDR3 covers 13 residues. CDR3 residues: CASSELGGQPQHF. The CDR3 DNA reads TGTGCCAGCAGTGAATTGGGTGGCCAGCCCCAGCATTTT.

The chain combines TRBV7-6 with TRBJ2-3; possibly TRBD2 for D (5 bases). From germline, CDR1 is SGHVS and CDR2 FNYEAQ. This CDR3 comprises 16 residues. The V end was cut by 3 bases, the J end by 1 base, with 14 bases between. The CDR3 bases are TGTGCCAGCAGCTTCCCTTCTGGGCGGGGCACAGATACGCAGTATTTT. Translation gives CASSFPSGRGTDTQYF.

The rearrangement links TRBV13 to TRBJ2-3, with 7 bases that match TRBD2. Germline loops: CDR1 PRHDT, CDR2 FYEKMQ (reference sequence). J gave up 1 base and V 6 bases, and 7 bases lay outside the gene matches. This CDR3 contains 15 residues. The CDR3 protein is CASSDWTRGTDTQYF. The DNA for the CDR3 is TGTGCCAGCAGTGACTGGACTAGAGGCACAGATACGCAGTATTTT.

The gene calls are TRBV19 and TRBJ1-5; D might be TRBD1 (5 bases). The germline V gene encodes CDR1 LNHDA and CDR2 SQIVND (reference sequence). The V end lost 3 bases, the J end lost 4 bases, and 10 bases lay between the germline ends. The CDR3 spans 14 residues. Here the CDR3 reads CASSIGQGNQPQHF. DNA for the CDR3: TGTGCCAGTAGTATCGGCCAGGGAAATCAGCCCCAGCATTTT.

The chain joins TRBV5-6 to TRBJ2-5; 8 bases match TRBD1. CDR1 and CDR2 (germline): SGHDT, YYEEEE. The CDR3 loop spans 15 amino acids. J lost 4 bases, V lost 2 bases, and 7 bases had no gene match. The CDR3 here is CASSLGPDRGETQYF. CDR3 nucleotides: TGTGCCAGCAGCTTAGGCCCTGACAGGGGAGAGACCCAGTACTTC.